A single sample is the source of the 8 T cell receptor beta chains below, sequenced in a study of blood T cells in healthy people across ages. A sample-barcoded 5' primer and a J-beta primer mix were used in a second PCR of about 6 to 12 cycles. TCRdb re-analysed the 5' RACE reads in MiXCR, keeping a single row per CDR3 protein. This table has around 2 million distinct CDR3 sequences, approximately 40% appearing once. Sequencing was carried out using blood. The receptors originated from a human donor in good health.

As for this clonotype: The junction departs from germline at one end; a sequencing error may be responsible. V is TRBV20-1 and J is TRBJ2-5, with a tentative D call TRBD2 (6 bases). CDR3 length equals 15 residues. CDR1 DFQATT and CDR2 SNEGSKA come from the germline V gene (reference sequence). The CDR3 protein is CSTRLMRGRGETQYF. CDR3 sequence (DNA): TGCAGTACTAGACTCATGCGGGGAAGGGGAGAGACCCAGTACTTC.

The chain links TRBV6-2 or TRBV6-3 to TRBJ2-3; 11 bases align to TRBD2. Unmatched junction bases numbered 36, after V lost 7 bases and J lost 6 bases. The CDR3 consists of 24 residues. CDR1 is MNHEY, CDR2 SVGEGT, per germline. As DNA, the CDR3 is TGTGCCAGCACCCCCGAAGTGGGGGGCCCTCGTGTAGCGGGGGGGCCTCGGGGCCCCGATACGCAGTATTTT. Translated: CASTPEVGGPRVAGGPRGPDTQYF.

V is TRBV5-5 and J is TRBJ2-4; D is uncertain. The J call may be in error: the DNA end matches TRBJ2-5 better. CDR3 length: 14 amino acids. Germline CDR1 and CDR2: SGHKS and YYEKEE (reference sequence). The chain's CDR3 is CASSLYFARETQYF. DNA for the CDR3: TGTGCCAGCAGCTTGTACTTCGCACGAGAGACCCAGTACTTC.

This clonotype appeared a few times. The rearrangement links TRBV6-6 to TRBJ2-1, with D unclear. There are 16 residues in the CDR3. CDR1 is MNHNY and CDR2 is SVGAGI in the germline V gene (reference sequence). V was pared by 4 bases and J by 0 bases, with 13 bases between. The CDR3 protein is CASSSSISGSYNEQFF. CDR3 sequence (DNA): TGTGCCAGCAGTTCTTCAATAAGTGGCTCCTACAATGAGCAGTTCTTC.

V is TRBV7-9 and J is TRBJ1-2; 9 bases are a match to TRBD1. The trim removed 5 bases at V and 6 bases at J, leaving 10 bases unmatched. The CDR3 is made up of 15 amino acids. The germline CDR1 and CDR2 sequences are SEHNR and FQNEAQ (reference sequence). CDR3 region: CASSTQQGARNGYTF. The CDR3 bases are TGTGCCAGCAGCACCCAACAGGGGGCCAGGAATGGCTACACCTTC.

V gene TRBV5-1 combines with J gene TRBJ1-1; TRBD1 matches 9 bases. This CDR3 region has 15 residues. Germline V gene lookup returns CDR1 SGHRS and CDR2 YFSETQ. Trimming removed 3 bases from V and 3 bases from J; junction bases left unmatched: 6. The CDR3 loop reads CASSSDWTGDTEAFF. The CDR3 DNA is TGCGCCAGCAGCTCAGATTGGACAGGGGACACTGAAGCTTTCTTT.

J is TRBJ2-1 and V is TRBV6-2 or TRBV6-3; D unresolved. The ends were cut back, 2 bases at V and 4 bases at J, with 9 bases in the middle. Germline CDR1 is MNHEY and CDR2 is SVGEGT. This CDR3 spans 14 amino acids. The CDR3 is CASSYTGRYNEQFF. In DNA form, the CDR3 reads TGTGCCAGCAGTTACACTGGGCGTTACAATGAGCAGTTCTTC.

This chain connects TRBV13 to TRBJ2-3, with D perhaps being TRBD1 or TRBD2 (5 bases each). CDR1 and CDR2 (germline): PRHDT, FYEKMQ (reference sequence). With 5 bases removed from V and 9 bases from J, the gap between germline ends came to 15 bases. The CDR3 contains 13 residues. This CDR3 reads CASSGWFEGTQYF. The CDR3 DNA sequence: TGTGCCAGCAGCGGCTGGTTCGAGGGGACGCAGTATTTT.